Shown below are 19 T cell receptor beta chains from a single sample sequenced in a study of CD8 T cells in ankylosing spondylitis. Whole-study findings and limits: Characteristic of ankylosing spondylitis blood, it appeared, was a TCR beta motif comprising several highly homologous variants.

Via MiXCR, TCRdb re-called the 5' RACE reads, giving one row per CDR3 protein. This repertoire shows about 540,000 distinct CDR3 sequences, roughly 13% found once; its top ten account for under 7.5%. These TCRs are of unknown antigen specificity. The sample comprised blood, either unsorted or a sorted T cell fraction (not recorded which). The origin of the receptors is a male donor with ankylosing spondylitis.

The chain carries TRBV15 and TRBJ2-7; possibly TRBD2 for D (5 bases). Germline CDR1 is LNHNV and CDR2 is YYDKDF (reference sequence). The ends were cut back, 1 base at V and 4 bases at J, with 14 bases in the middle. CDR3 length: 15 residues. CDR3 protein: CATSRGTDGSYEQYV. In DNA form, the CDR3 reads TGTGCCACCAGCAGAGGGACTGACGGATCATACGAGCAGTACGTC.

This clonotype was recorded a few times. The V gene is TRBV29-1, the J gene TRBJ2-1, with D possibly matching TRBD2 (5 bases). The CDR3 consists of 13 residues. Germline assignment: CDR1 SQVTM and CDR2 ANQGSEA. V lost 4 bases to trimming and J lost 0 bases, with 7 bases between them. The CDR3 bases are TGCAGCGTTGGAGGGCGCTCCTACAATGAGCAGTTCTTC. Translating it yields CSVGGRSYNEQFF.

V gene TRBV4-1 combines with J gene TRBJ1-2, with 7 bases that match TRBD1. The CDR3 is made up of 19 amino acids. Germline-derived CDR1 and CDR2 are MGHRA and YSYEKL. The ends lost 3 bases at V and 3 bases at J; junction bases unmatched: 19. The DNA for the CDR3 is TGCGCCAGCAGCCACATGGACAGGACCGCACCCCATTTTTACTATGGCTACACCTTC. This codes for CASSHMDRTAPHFYYGYTF.

The V gene is TRBV7-2, the J gene TRBJ2-7; 10 nucleotides line up with TRBD1. This CDR3 spans 19 amino acids. Trimming at V came to 5 bases and at J to 1 base, leaving 17 bases not matched to a gene. Germline CDR1 SGHTA, CDR2 FQGNSA. CDR3 nucleotide sequence: TGTGCCAGCAGCCTGCGCGGGGGACAGGGGATGGGGCTTTCCTACGAGCAGTACTTC. It specifies CASSLRGGQGMGLSYEQYF.

This clonotype has a count of ten or more. The chain carries TRBV5-1 and TRBJ2-7, with D uncertain. V was trimmed by 0 bases and J by 1 base, leaving 5 bases between them. This CDR3 is built from 13 residues. Germline V gives CDR1 SGHRS, CDR2 YFSETQ. CDR3 sequence reads: CASSLGVSYEQYF. The CDR3 region has the DNA TGCGCCAGCAGCTTGGGTGTTTCCTACGAGCAGTACTTC.

The chain recombines TRBV24-1 with TRBJ2-1; 9 bases align to TRBD2. CDR3 size: 18 residues. J gave up 10 bases and V 4 bases, and 19 bases lay outside the gene matches. CDR1 KGHDR and CDR2 SFDVKD come from the germline V gene. The DNA for the CDR3 is TGTGCCACCAGTGACCCCTACTTTCTAGCGGGATCCCCCGGAGAGCAGTTCTTC. Amino acids: CATSDPYFLAGSPGEQFF.

This clonotype was observed a handful of times. The chain uses TRBV6-1 and TRBJ1-5, with a weak D call TRBD1 (5 bases). The CDR3 runs to 15 residues. Looked up from germline, CDR1 is MNHNS and CDR2 is SASEGT. V was trimmed by 10 bases and J by 3 bases, leaving 19 bases between them. CDR3 loop: CATVSSGQVNQPQHF. In DNA form, the CDR3 reads TGTGCCACCGTCTCTTCAGGGCAGGTCAATCAGCCCCAGCATTTT.

The genes are TRBV6-4 and TRBJ2-3, with TRBD2 identical over 9 bases. With V trimmed by 0 bases and J by 7 bases, 8 bases remained unmatched. From germline, CDR1 is MRHNA and CDR2 SNTAGT. The CDR3 has 16 residues. The CDR3 sequence: CASSDSLAGSGNTQYF. The CDR3 coding sequence is TGTGCCAGCAGTGACTCGCTAGCGGGGAGCGGGAATACGCAGTATTTT.

This clonotype was detected many times. The gene calls are TRBV20-1 and TRBJ2-7, with 9 bases identical to TRBD1. The V gene's germline CDR1 is DFQATT and CDR2 SNEGSKA (reference sequence). The trim removed 1 base at V and 7 bases at J, leaving 17 bases unmatched. The CDR3 is 17 residues long. CDR3 region: CSARVARSGQGSLEQYF. The CDR3 DNA reads as TGCAGTGCTAGAGTCGCTCGCTCGGGACAGGGCTCCTTGGAGCAGTACTTC.

The rearrangement uses TRBV3-1 and TRBJ2-3; 9 bases are shared with TRBD2. V lost 2 bases to trimming and J lost 4 bases; unmatched junction nucleotides: 4. Germline values: CDR1 LGHDT, CDR2 YNNKEL (reference sequence). The CDR3 loop spans 15 amino acids. CDR3 DNA sequence: TGTGCCAGCAGCCAAAATAGCGGGAGCGCAGATACGCAGTATTTT. Translating it yields CASSQNSGSADTQYF.

This rearrangement joins TRBV2 to TRBJ1-5, with D hard to call. The germline V gene encodes CDR1 SNHLY and CDR2 FYNNEI. Between the trimmed V and J ends, which lost 7 bases and 1 base, there was a span of 11 bases. This CDR3 region has 14 residues. In nucleotides, the CDR3 is TGTGCCAGCACCGGGTCATTCAGCAATCAGCCCCAGCATTTT. Amino acids: CASTGSFSNQPQHF.

The V gene is TRBV2, the J gene TRBJ2-7; D is uncertain. The germline CDR1 and CDR2 sequences are SNHLY and FYNNEI. The V gene lost 6 bases and the J gene lost 8 bases, with 11 bases spanning the gap. The CDR3 is 11 residues long. Here the CDR3 DNA reads TGTGCCAGCAGGACGGACGGCCAGCAGTACGTC. It encodes CASRTDGQQYV.

This clonotype has a count of ten or more. This sequence joins TRBV7-8 and TRBJ1-5, with TRBD1 as a possible D gene (5 bases). This CDR3 has 15 amino acids. Trimming stripped 5 bases from V and 0 bases from J, with 11 bases between. Germline V lookup: CDR1 SGHVS, CDR2 FQNEAQ. This CDR3 is CASSPTGYSNQPQHF. Written as DNA, the CDR3 is TGTGCCAGCAGCCCTACAGGTTATAGCAATCAGCCCCAGCATTTT.

The CDR3 DNA reads as TGTGCCAGCAGCTCCTCGGCTGGAAACACCATATATTTT. Its protein product is CASSSSAGNTIYF. The genes are TRBV7-2 and TRBJ1-3; D gene ambiguous. The CDR3 totals 13 residues. CDR1 is SGHTA and CDR2 is FQGNSA in the germline V gene. The V end was cut by 4 bases, the J end by 2 bases, with 6 bases between.

The chain's CDR3 is CATGQGPKNIQYF. Written as DNA, the CDR3 is TGTGCCACCGGACAGGGCCCCAAAAACATTCAGTACTTC. The chain carries TRBV24-1 and TRBJ2-4, with 8 nucleotides matching TRBD1. Germline values: CDR1 KGHDR, CDR2 SFDVKD. The CDR3 is 13 residues long. The V gene end was trimmed by 9 bases and the J gene end by 2 bases; junction bases not matched to a gene: 2.

This clonotype was seen a handful of times. The V and J genes are TRBV12-3 or TRBV12-4 and TRBJ1-5, with unresolved D. V was pared by 6 bases and J by 6 bases, with 18 bases between. This CDR3 comprises 15 residues. The CDR3 protein is CASSPYGDRLQPQHF. CDR3 coding DNA: TGTGCCAGCAGCCCATACGGAGATCGACTTCAGCCCCAGCATTTT.

This rearrangement joins TRBV9 to TRBJ2-1; 11 nucleotides align to TRBD2. In germline, CDR1 is SGDLS, CDR2 YYNGEE. The CDR3 spans 13 residues. The V and J ends lost 2 bases and 14 bases, in that order; junction bases with no gene match: 6. The CDR3 DNA reads as TGTGCCAGCAGCGTGACTAGCGGGACGACTGAGTTCTTC. Its translation: CASSVTSGTTEFF.

This clonotype was observed a few times. The chain carries TRBV25-1 and TRBJ2-7, with D maybe TRBD1 (6 bases). The germline V gene encodes CDR1 MGHDK and CDR2 SYGVNS. The CDR3 sequence is 15 residues long. The V gene lost 2 bases and the J gene lost 4 bases, with 15 bases spanning the gap. The CDR3 DNA is TGTGCCAGCAGTGAAAAAGGGACCAGGGGTTACGAGCAGTACTTC. As protein: CASSEKGTRGYEQYF.

This clonotype was observed a few times. The gene calls are TRBV5-5 and TRBJ2-1; no clear D gene. V was trimmed by 4 bases and J by 6 bases, leaving 14 bases between them. The CDR3 runs 14 residues. Germline CDR1 SGHKS, CDR2 YYEKEE (reference sequence). The CDR3 spells CASSRNLQSNEQFF. CDR3 in DNA: TGTGCCAGCAGCCGGAACTTACAGTCCAATGAGCAGTTCTTC.